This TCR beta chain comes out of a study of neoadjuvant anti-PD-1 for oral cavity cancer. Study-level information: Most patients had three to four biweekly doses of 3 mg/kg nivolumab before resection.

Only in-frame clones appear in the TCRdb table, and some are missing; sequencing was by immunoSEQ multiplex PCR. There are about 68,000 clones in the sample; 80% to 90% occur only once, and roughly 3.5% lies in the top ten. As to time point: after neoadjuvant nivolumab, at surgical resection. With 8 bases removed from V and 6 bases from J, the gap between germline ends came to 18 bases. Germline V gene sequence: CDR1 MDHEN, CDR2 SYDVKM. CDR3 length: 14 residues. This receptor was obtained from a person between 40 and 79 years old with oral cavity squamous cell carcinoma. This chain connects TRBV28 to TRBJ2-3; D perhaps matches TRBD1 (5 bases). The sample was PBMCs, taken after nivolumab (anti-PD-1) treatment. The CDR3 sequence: CASWRQLPRDTQYF. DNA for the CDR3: TGTGCCAGCTGGCGACAGTTGCCCCGTGATACGCAGTATTTT. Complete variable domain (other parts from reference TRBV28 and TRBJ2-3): DVKVTQSSRYLVKRTGEKVFLECVQDMDHENMFWYRQDPGLGLRLIYFSYDVKMKEKGDIPEGYSVSREKKERFSLILESASTNQTSMYLCASWRQLPRDTQYFGPGTRLTVL.